This is a list of T cell receptor beta chains from one sample in a study of regulatory T cells in long-lasting Graves disease. TCRdb re-called the multiplex PCR reads through MiXCR, storing one row per CDR3 protein. The sample lists approximately 480,000 distinct CDR3 sequences; roughly 16% were seen once. This sample was shared with a second study, whose subject was T cells in Graves' hyperthyroidism and ophthalmopathy.

The source was peripheral blood mononuclear cells (PBMCs), collected at new diagnosis, from a patient treated with antithyroid drugs. The receptors derive from a man in his forties or fifties with Graves disease. The CDR3 runs from the conserved cysteine through the conserved F or W. The D gene is left open where the match is weak. Clone size is stated in some rows and not others, as once, few, many or a class when expanded.

j_call | d_call | clone_size | v_call | cdr3_aa | cdr3_nt
TRBJ1-5 | - | - | TRBV6-2/TRBV6-3 | CASSWGRDNQPQHF | TGTGCCAGCAGTTGGGGTCGGGACAATCAGCCCCAGCATTTT
TRBJ2-5 | - | many | TRBV2 | CASSDRRQEGPQETQYF | TGTGCCAGCAGTGATCGTCGGCAGGAGGGCCCCCAAGAGACCCAGTACTTC
TRBJ2-1 | - | few | TRBV28 | CAGQGYEQFF | TGTGCCGGCCAGGGGTATGAGCAGTTCTTC
TRBJ2-7 | - | many | TRBV7-3 | CASSPIPGSTYEQYF | TGTGCCAGCAGCCCCATTCCCGGGTCGACCTACGAGCAGTACTTC
TRBJ2-1 | TRBD2 | many | TRBV24-1 | CATSDAQQGLVGHNEQFF | TGTGCCACCAGTGATGCCCAACAGGGACTAGTAGGACACAATGAGCAGTTCTTC
TRBJ2-2 | - | many | TRBV28 | CASSSGDTGELFF | TGTGCCAGCAGTTCGGGGGACACCGGGGAGCTGTTTTTT
TRBJ2-1 | TRBD2 | many | TRBV27 | CASARRLREGLSNEQFF | TGTGCCAGCGCCAGGCGGTTGCGGGAGGGCCTGTCCAATGAGCAGTTCTTC
TRBJ2-1 | - | many | TRBV5-1 | CASEITGNPNNEQFF | TGCGCCAGCGAGATTACAGGGAATCCGAACAATGAGCAGTTCTTC
TRBJ2-5 | TRBD1 | many | TRBV30 | CAWSEPGQGMETQYF | TGTGCCTGGAGTGAGCCGGGACAGGGGATGGAGACCCAGTACTTC
TRBJ2-3 | - | - | TRBV4-1 | CASSNRDTQYF | TGCGCCAGCAGCAACAGGGATACGCAGTATTTT
TRBJ2-1 | TRBD1 | many | TRBV5-1 | CASSLETGGTQFF | TGCGCCAGCAGCTTGGAGACAGGGGGAACCCAGTTCTTC
TRBJ2-7 | TRBD2 | - | TRBV14 | CASSLASGITYEQYF | TGTGCCAGCAGCCTGGCTAGCGGGATTACCTACGAGCAGTACTTC
TRBJ1-1 | - | many | TRBV6-5 | CASSYTGFLSEAFF | TGTGCCAGCAGTTACACGGGGTTTCTCTCTGAAGCTTTCTTT
TRBJ2-2 | TRBD2 | few | TRBV2 | CASSEAFWGIAGDRTGELLF | TGTGCCAGCAGTGAAGCTTTTTGGGGCATAGCGGGAGATCGCACCGGGGAGCTGCTTTTT
TRBJ2-3 | TRBD1 | - | TRBV6-1 | CASRFLGQGTGTDTQYF | TGTGCCAGCAGATTCCTCGGACAGGGGACGGGCACAGATACGCAGTATTTT
TRBJ2-1 | TRBD1 | many | TRBV18 | CASSQRSGTGRYNEQFF | TGTGCCAGCTCACAACGAAGTGGGACAGGAAGGTACAATGAGCAGTTCTTC
TRBJ2-7 | TRBD2 | many | TRBV10-3 | CAISEGLAGGRYEQYF | TGTGCCATCAGTGAGGGTCTAGCGGGAGGTAGATACGAGCAGTACTTC
TRBJ1-5 | - | many | TRBV7-2 | CASSARFRQPQHF | TGTGCCAGCAGCGCTCGATTTCGACAGCCCCAGCATTTT
TRBJ2-7 | TRBD2 | many | TRBV20-1 | CSASSGTSGTYEQYF | TGCAGTGCTAGTTCCGGGACTAGCGGGACCTACGAGCAGTACTTC
TRBJ2-7 | TRBD1 | many | TRBV12-3/TRBV12-4 | CASSLGNNRGPRSYEQYF | TGTGCCAGCAGTTTAGGAAACAACAGGGGCCCAAGATCCTACGAGCAGTACTTC
TRBJ2-2 | TRBD2 | many | TRBV5-1 | CASSSTLAGPTGELFF | TGCGCCAGCAGCTCAACCCTAGCGGGGCCCACCGGGGAGCTGTTTTTT
TRBJ1-4 | - | many | TRBV3-1 | CASSRRDNEKLFF | TGTGCCAGCAGCCGCAGGGATAATGAAAAACTGTTTTTT
TRBJ2-4 | TRBD2 | few | TRBV5-6 | CASSSTGTSSIQYF | TGTGCCAGCAGCTCCACCGGGACTAGCAGCATTCAGTACTTC
TRBJ2-1 | - | few | TRBV24-1 | CATSDSRVPYNEQFF | TGTGCCACCAGTGATTCACGGGTCCCCTACAATGAGCAGTTCTTC
TRBJ2-3 | - | many | TRBV15 | CATSRQASTDTQYF | TGTGCCACCAGCAGACAGGCGAGCACAGATACGCAGTATTTT
TRBJ2-5 | - | - | TRBV5-1 | CASSGGTLFRETQYF | TGCGCCAGCAGCGGGGGGACATTATTCAGAGAGACCCAGTACTTC
TRBJ2-2 | - | few | TRBV5-1 | CASSLRDPTGELFF | TGCGCCAGCAGCCTCCGAGATCCTACCGGGGAGCTGTTTTTT
TRBJ2-1 | TRBD2 | - | TRBV7-2 | CASSSRTSGSFSYNEQFF | TGTGCCAGCAGCTCCCGGACTAGCGGGAGCTTCTCCTACAATGAGCAGTTCTTC
TRBJ2-2 | - | few | TRBV28 | CASIGGASGELFF | TGTGCCAGCATTGGGGGGGCGTCCGGGGAGCTGTTTTTT
TRBJ2-2 | - | - | TRBV25-1 | CASSDFRSGELFF | TGTGCCAGCAGTGATTTCAGGTCGGGGGAGCTGTTTTTT
TRBJ2-3 | - | many | TRBV28 | CASGEDTQYF | TGTGCCAGCGGGGAGGATACGCAGTATTTT
TRBJ2-1 | - | many | TRBV11-3 | CASSLELGVRNEQFF | TGTGCCAGCAGCTTAGAATTGGGAGTTCGGAATGAGCAGTTCTTC
TRBJ1-1 | - | many | TRBV19 | CASSIGTSDTEAFF | TGTGCCAGTAGTATTGGGACGTCGGACACTGAAGCTTTCTTT
TRBJ2-7 | - | few | TRBV24-1 | CATSDFGDEQYF | TGTGCCACCAGTGATTTCGGAGACGAGCAGTACTTC
TRBJ2-4 | - | - | TRBV20-1 | CSASMGRLAKNIQYF | TGCAGTGCTAGTATGGGACGGTTAGCCAAAAACATTCAGTACTTC
TRBJ2-7 | - | - | TRBV7-2 | CASSLVDKAHEQYF | TGTGCCAGCAGCTTGGTCGATAAGGCCCACGAGCAGTACTTC
TRBJ1-6 | TRBD1 | - | TRBV9 | CASSPGQPTNSPLHF | TGTGCCAGCAGCCCGGGACAGCCCACAAATTCACCCCTCCACTTT
TRBJ2-1 | TRBD1 | few | TRBV5-1 | CASTPRPDRSYEQFF | TGCGCCAGCACCCCCCGACCGGACAGGTCCTATGAGCAGTTCTTC
TRBJ2-7 | - | many | TRBV6-1 | CASSVSAGLTYEQYF | TGTGCCAGCAGTGTCTCGGCGGGGCTAACCTACGAGCAGTACTTC
TRBJ1-1 | TRBD1 | many | TRBV2 | CASREYTTGEPFF | TGTGCCAGCAGGGAGTACACGACAGGGGAGCCTTTCTTT
TRBJ2-2 | TRBD2 | - | TRBV12-3/TRBV12-4 | CASSEMASGSLTGELFF | TGTGCCAGCAGTGAAATGGCTAGCGGGAGCCTTACCGGGGAGCTGTTTTTT
TRBJ2-1 | - | many | TRBV12-5 | CASGFPLESGYTFF | TGTGCTAGTGGTTTCCCGCTGGAGAGTGGCTATACGTTCTTC
TRBJ1-3 | - | - | TRBV28 | CASSPSGPGGNTIYF | TGTGCCAGCAGCCCGTCCGGCCCCGGTGGAAACACCATATATTTT
TRBJ2-1 | - | few | TRBV25-1 | CASSEFGASYNEQFF | TGTGCCAGCAGTGAATTTGGGGCATCCTACAATGAGCAGTTCTTC
TRBJ1-1 | - | many | TRBV29-1 | CSVGLNTEAFF | TGCAGCGTTGGATTGAACACTGAAGCTTTCTTT
TRBJ1-5 | TRBD1 | few | TRBV19 | CASRRTGDNQPQHF | TGTGCCAGTAGACGGACAGGGGACAATCAGCCCCAGCATTTT
TRBJ2-3 | TRBD2 | few | TRBV10-1 | CASSESEIGLAGETQYF | TGCGCCAGCAGTGAGTCCGAAATCGGACTAGCGGGAGAAACGCAGTATTTT
TRBJ2-1 | TRBD2 | - | TRBV6-2/TRBV6-3 | CASSPTTSGYNEQFF | TGTGCCAGCAGCCCCACGACTAGCGGGTACAATGAGCAGTTCTTC
TRBJ2-1 | TRBD2 | many | TRBV28 | CASSSPGRGDEQFF | TGTGCCAGCAGTTCTCCGGGACGGGGGGATGAGCAGTTCTTC
TRBJ2-7 | - | few | TRBV20-1 | CSARSGTGEQYF | TGCAGTGCTAGATCCGGAACGGGGGAGCAGTACTTC
TRBJ2-1 | TRBD1 | few | TRBV7-9 | CASSPSTGWSSYNEQFF | TGTGCCAGCAGCCCCTCGACAGGGTGGAGCTCCTACAATGAGCAGTTCTTC
TRBJ2-5 | - | few | TRBV20-1 | CSARKATEYQETQYF | TGCAGTGCTAGAAAAGCGACAGAGTACCAAGAGACCCAGTACTTC
TRBJ1-1 | - | many | TRBV29-1 | CSVGAGMNTEAFF | TGCAGCGTTGGCGCGGGGATGAACACTGAAGCTTTCTTT
TRBJ2-7 | TRBD2 | few | TRBV20-1 | CSAKGTSGTYEQYF | TGCAGTGCTAAAGGGACTAGCGGAACCTACGAGCAGTACTTC